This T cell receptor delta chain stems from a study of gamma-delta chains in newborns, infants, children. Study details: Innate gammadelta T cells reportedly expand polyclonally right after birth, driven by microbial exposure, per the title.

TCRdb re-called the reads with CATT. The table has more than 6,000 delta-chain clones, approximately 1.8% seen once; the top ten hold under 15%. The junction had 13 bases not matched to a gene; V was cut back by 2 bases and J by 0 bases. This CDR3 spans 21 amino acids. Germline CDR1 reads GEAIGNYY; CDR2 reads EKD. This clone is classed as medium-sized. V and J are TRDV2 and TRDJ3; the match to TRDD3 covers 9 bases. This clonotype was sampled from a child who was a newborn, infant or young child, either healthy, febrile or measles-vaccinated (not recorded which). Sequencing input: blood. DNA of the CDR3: TGTGCCTGTGACAGTTGGGTACTGGGGGACCCCAGCTCCTGGGACACCCGACAGATGTTTTTC. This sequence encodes CACDSWVLGDPSSWDTRQMFF.